The sequence of this T cell receptor (beta chain) was determined in a study of vaccination and CD4 T cells after COVID-19. As to treatment: roughly ten-day PBMC culture with coronavirus spike peptide pools or control peptides (ViraFEST assay). About this clonotype: The antigen remains undetermined.

Germline values: CDR1 SGHVS, CDR2 FQNEAQ. Germline trimming cut 2 bases from V and 2 bases from J; bases unmatched to any gene: 10. The CDR3 covers 17 residues. Sequence data for DNA of cultured CD4+ T cells were generated by the Oncomine TCR Beta short-read assay. TCRdb itself ran the PCR reads through MiXCR, one entry per CDR3 protein. The table has around 5,000 distinct CDR3 sequences, 40% to 50% seen once. The specimen comprised CD4+ T cells from blood, cultured in vitro, sampled after SARS-CoV-2 vaccination. The source is a human donor who had recovered from COVID-19. The chain carries TRBV7-8 and TRBJ1-2, with 8 bases lining up with TRBD1. CDR3 protein: CASSLPLWDRPNYGYTF. The CDR3 DNA reads TGTGCCAGCAGCTTACCCCTTTGGGACAGGCCGAACTATGGCTACACCTTC.